This T cell receptor (beta chain) was profiled in a study of cytomegalovirus exposure and HLA in healthy donors (dated by TCRdb to 2016 to 2017). About the investigation overall: According to an earlier analysis of around 600 of the donors, about 170 million T cells yielded approximately 120 million unique TCR beta sequences and roughly 280 Gb of sequence data. About 330 gigabases of sequencing data and around 85 million unique TCR sequences made up an early release that covered 500 to 700 HLA-typed donors. Of the roughly 400 genotyped donors, 75% to 85% were placed in the genetic ancestry cluster associated with self-reported Caucasian donors. The aim of the study was to test whether cataloging public T cell receptors could identify signatures of past pathogen exposure. The T cell repertoires of under 750 subjects were profiled by immunosequencing and related to cytomegalovirus serostatus. A separate validation cohort of 100 to 150 different subjects was used in addition to the roughly 620-subject first cohort. The study combined high-throughput TCR immunosequencing, statistical association of individual TCRs with disease status, and machine learning to predict cytomegalovirus infection status. To study patterns of TCR occurrence, a later analysis re-analyzed previously published TCR beta repertoires from just over 650 donors and added high-resolution HLA genotyping. Rather than using new phenotypic data, the later analysis identified candidate immune exposures from TCR beta sequences and from how often those sequences occurred across donors. In an earlier analysis of 587 of the donors, high-throughput TCR beta sequencing was used to judge whether each TCR beta V gene segment behaved as functional or pseudogenic. Donor age, sex, ethnicity and CMV serostatus were compiled alongside the repertoire data. A later genetic analysis took genome-wide SNP genotypes for 398 of the 666 donors and used that subset as a discovery cohort. Every repertoire in the discovery cohort had been generated on one and the same sequencing platform. HLA typing included class I and class II loci at four-digit resolution. Typing coverage varied by locus: roughly 629-640 donors for A, B, C, DRB1 and DQB1; 522 for DQA1; around 570 for DPA1; roughly 470 for DPB1. Because of strong linkage in the cohort, five DR-DQ haplotypes were treated as single units for association and clustering. On average, 235,054 unique TCR beta nucleotide sequences were sequenced per donor among 398 genotyped donors of the cohort, with about 17% of those sequences being non-productive. On the study overall, not on this receptor specifically: Because counts were too low, about 17 rarely observed V segments, including chromosome 9 orphons, were excluded from the earlier analysis of several hundred of the donors. An earlier analysis of approximately 590 of the donors showed that most TCR beta V segments appeared in productive rearrangements either about 87% or about 30% of the time, which broadly matched IMGT annotations. Most TCR sequences were seen in very few donors, while some public TCRs were found in many individuals. A total of 150 to 200 TCR beta chains were listed by the study as associated with cytomegalovirus. Because HLA typing was unavailable for some donors at each locus, only the typed subset was used in association tests. In vitro tests confirmed that three of the cytomegalovirus-associated TCR beta chains recognize cytomegalovirus antigens. Only TCR beta chains were sequenced in this cohort, and the absence of alpha or paired-chain data limited detectable features. In a later analysis, the rate of TCR association differed among HLA loci, with DRB1 alleles having the most associated TCRs and HLA-C alleles having the fewest. The sequencing pipeline was judged likely to have produced a cluster of highly shared sequence variants as a technical artifact. The presence/absence analyses assumed that sequencing depth was roughly uniform across donors, and that assumption may not be true. It was suggested by the authors that the approach could potentially be generalized to other disease states and immunological phenotypes. A later analysis found that most CMV-associated TCR beta chains appeared HLA-restricted, with HLA associations seemingly driven largely by CMV exposure. Some IMGT-functional V segments, including TRBV6-2 and TRBV6-3, could not be told apart with the 87-base-pair reads, so those segments were excluded. Linkage disequilibrium might explain the correlated functional status among segregating V segments, but an unknown experimental factor could not be ruled out. Strong co-occurrence of HLA alleles, especially DR and DQ, made assigning TCR associations to individual alleles difficult. CMV serostatus was the only immune exposure information available for the cohort. A further reported finding was that TCR beta sequences accurately predicted the HLA-A and HLA-B alleles for most subjects in the first cohort. According to a later analysis, parvovirus B19, influenza, CMV and Epstein-Barr virus appeared linked to several top co-occurrence clusters. V-gene and J-gene trimming of TCR beta chains was associated with a missense DCLRE1C variant in a later genetic analysis, and the association was replicated in an independent cohort. The classifier was reported to diagnose cytomegalovirus status with high specificity and sensitivity in both the original and validation cohorts. At a false discovery rate of 0.05, a later analysis linked under 20,000 TCR beta sequences to specific HLA alleles. According to a later genetic analysis, donors in an Asian-associated ancestry cluster had fewer N-insertions in productive TCRs than the approximately 630-donor mean. In a later analysis, HLA-associated TCR beta chains showed more clonal expansion and lower generation probabilities than non-associated chains that were equally common.

The library was built by means of the immunoSEQ multiplex PCR assay. For the multiplex PCR, a mixture combining 60 forward primers for TCR Vbeta segments and 13 reverse primers for TCR Jbeta segments was used. The CDR3 region of rearranged TCR beta genes was amplified from genomic DNA with a multiplex PCR assay. The Illumina HiSeq System was used to sequence the amplified TCR beta libraries as 87-base-pair reads. For the original study's pipeline: Across the 640 or so repertoires, a later analysis counted some 81 million unique TCR beta chains, approximately 12 million of which were shared by at least two donors. Raw reads were error-corrected and collapsed into unique sequences with a nearest-neighbor algorithm that merged closely related sequences to remove PCR and sequencing errors. Alignment of CDR3 sequences to IMGT reference sequences was used to assign V, D and J gene segments. For a sequence to be retained, at least a six-nucleotide match to both a V gene segment and a J gene segment was required. A rearrangement was called productive if the CDR3 had no stop codons and remained in frame with V and J, and every other rearrangement was called non-productive. Following IMGT convention, CDR3 was defined as the stretch from the second conserved V-encoded cysteine up to the conserved J-encoded phenylalanine. The earlier analysis of 587 of the donors excluded sequences that lacked an unambiguous match to a single V gene segment. An earlier analysis of several hundred of the donors classified V segments as functional when productive rearrangements were above 56.7% and as segregating when the standard deviation between donors was above 5%. A statistical classification framework was built to diagnose cytomegalovirus status from the catalog of TCR beta chain sequences. In a later analysis, TCR nucleotide sequences were compared against IMGT/GENE-DB human TR gene sequences so that V and J genes could be assigned. Using the TCRdist pipeline, a later analysis assigned CDR3 sequences along with most-parsimonious VDJ recombination scenarios. In a later analysis, every TCR beta chain was defined by the combination of its CDR3 amino acid sequence and its V-gene family, and reads without a unique V-gene family were dropped. To address suspected cross-contamination and a sequencing artifact, a later analysis removed around 600 highly shared, low-generation-probability nucleotide sequences. For each public chain, a later analysis derived a clonal expansion index from normalized ranks of inferred template counts within each repertoire. In a later analysis, generation probabilities were computed with a VDJ recombination model fitted to out-of-frame rearrangements, and the resulting probabilities were checked against IGoR. Hypergeometric tests were used in a later analysis to score TCR-TCR, TCR-HLA and TCR-CMV co-occurrence, with a repertoire-size bias correction applied to the TCR pairs. To estimate false discovery rates, a later analysis permuted the HLA or CMV assignments 20 times. In a later analysis, co-occurring TCRs were grouped using DBSCAN, and TCRdist sequence similarity was added for clustering within HLA-allele-positive subsets. Repertoires with fewer than 30,000 or more than 120,000 public chains, plus five repertoires with anomalous nucleotide sharing, were excluded from co-occurrence clustering. TCRdb holds this immuneACCESS table with in-frame rearrangements only. Some clones are missing; in checked studies, unresolved V genes explain under half, and the rest has no known cause. Clone size and V and J calls were adopted from that table, with D and trimming inferred from the DNA. This sample lists some 160,000 clones; around three quarters were detected once. The top ten clones comprise roughly 2.1% of the sample.

Worth noting for this clone: Its specific antigen is unknown. The record has no base qualities; no much larger clone is one base away.

In total, 500 to 700 healthy bone marrow donors made up the cohort. Cohort members were all nominally healthy when sampled, although unrecorded immune exposures were likely present. The donor tested CMV seronegative and was one of the 352 seronegative cohort members. A peripheral blood sample was provided by each donor, and peripheral blood mononuclear cells were used for TCR beta sequencing. Genomic DNA was extracted from the blood cell samples with the Qiagen DNeasy Blood Extraction Kit. The germline V gene (reference sequence) sets CDR1 to GTSNPN and CDR2 to SVGIG. The V and J ends are trimmed by 2 bases and 2 bases, leaving 9 bases between them. From cysteine to phenylalanine, the CDR3 is 13 amino acids long. Only the CDR3 portion is preserved as DNA: 39 bases, with reading frame beginning at the first base.

This receptor chain uses TRBV30 and TRBJ1-2; TRBD1 is perhaps the D gene, given 5 matching bases. Sequencing was carried out using PBMCs. This TCR was sampled from a middle-aged man in good health and CMV-seronegative. The CDR3 amino acid sequence is: CAWSSGGNYGYTF. The DNA is TGTGCCTGGAGTTCGGGGGGAAACTATGGCTACACCTTC.